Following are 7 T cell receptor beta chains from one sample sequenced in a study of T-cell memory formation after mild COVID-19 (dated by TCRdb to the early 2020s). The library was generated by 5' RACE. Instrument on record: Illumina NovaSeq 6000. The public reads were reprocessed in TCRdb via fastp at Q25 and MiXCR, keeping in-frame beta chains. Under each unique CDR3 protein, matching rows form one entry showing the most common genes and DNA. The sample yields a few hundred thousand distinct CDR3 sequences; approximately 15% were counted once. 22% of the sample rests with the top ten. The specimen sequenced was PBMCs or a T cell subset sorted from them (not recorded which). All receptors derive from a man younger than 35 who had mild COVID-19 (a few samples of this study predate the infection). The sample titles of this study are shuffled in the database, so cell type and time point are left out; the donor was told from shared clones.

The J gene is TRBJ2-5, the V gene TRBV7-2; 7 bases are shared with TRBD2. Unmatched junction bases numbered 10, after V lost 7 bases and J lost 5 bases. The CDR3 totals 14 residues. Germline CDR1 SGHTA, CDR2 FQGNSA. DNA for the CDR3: TGTGCCAGCACCGTTCGGGAGGCGCGGGAGACCCAGTACTTC. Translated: CASTVREARETQYF.

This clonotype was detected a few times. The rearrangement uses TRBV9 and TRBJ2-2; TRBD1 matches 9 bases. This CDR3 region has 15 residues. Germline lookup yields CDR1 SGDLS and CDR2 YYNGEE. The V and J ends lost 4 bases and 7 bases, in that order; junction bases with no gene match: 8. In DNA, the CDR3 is TGTGCCAGCAGCCGGACAGGGGAGCTGGGCGGGGAGCTGTTTTTT. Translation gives CASSRTGELGGELFF.

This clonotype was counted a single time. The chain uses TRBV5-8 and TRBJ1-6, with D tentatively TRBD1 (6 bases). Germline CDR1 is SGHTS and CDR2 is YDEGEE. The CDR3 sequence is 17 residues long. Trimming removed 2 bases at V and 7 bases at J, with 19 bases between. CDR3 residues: CASSFGRKGGRNSPLHF. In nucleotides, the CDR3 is TGTGCCAGCAGCTTCGGTAGGAAAGGGGGTAGGAATTCACCCCTCCACTTT.

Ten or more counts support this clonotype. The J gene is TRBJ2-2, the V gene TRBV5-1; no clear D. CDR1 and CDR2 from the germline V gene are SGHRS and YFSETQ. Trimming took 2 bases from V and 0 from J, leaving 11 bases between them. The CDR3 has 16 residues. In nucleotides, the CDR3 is TGCGCCAGCAGCTTAAATGTCCCTCCGAACACCGGGGAGCTGTTTTTT. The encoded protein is CASSLNVPPNTGELFF.

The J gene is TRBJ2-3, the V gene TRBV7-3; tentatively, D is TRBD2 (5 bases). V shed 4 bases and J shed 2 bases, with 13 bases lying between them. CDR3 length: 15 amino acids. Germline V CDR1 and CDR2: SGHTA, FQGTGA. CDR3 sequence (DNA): TGTGCCAGCAGCTCGCCCGGGGAGCCCACAGATACGCAGTATTTT. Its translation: CASSSPGEPTDTQYF.

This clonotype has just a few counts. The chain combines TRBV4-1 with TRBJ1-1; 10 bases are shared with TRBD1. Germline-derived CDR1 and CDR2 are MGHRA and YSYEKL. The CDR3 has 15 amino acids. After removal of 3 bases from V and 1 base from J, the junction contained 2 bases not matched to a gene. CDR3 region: CASSQGQGPNTEAFF. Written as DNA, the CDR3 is TGCGCCAGCAGCCAGGGACAGGGGCCGAACACTGAAGCTTTCTTT.

The DNA of the CDR3 is TGTGCCAGCAGCGAGGGGACACAACTCTACAATGAGCAGTTCTTC. It encodes CASSEGTQLYNEQFF. V gene TRBV3-1 combines with J gene TRBJ2-1, with D possibly matching TRBD1 (6 bases). Trimming stripped 5 bases from V and 3 bases from J, with 14 bases between. Germline CDR1 LGHDT, CDR2 YNNKEL (reference sequence). CDR3 size: 15 residues.